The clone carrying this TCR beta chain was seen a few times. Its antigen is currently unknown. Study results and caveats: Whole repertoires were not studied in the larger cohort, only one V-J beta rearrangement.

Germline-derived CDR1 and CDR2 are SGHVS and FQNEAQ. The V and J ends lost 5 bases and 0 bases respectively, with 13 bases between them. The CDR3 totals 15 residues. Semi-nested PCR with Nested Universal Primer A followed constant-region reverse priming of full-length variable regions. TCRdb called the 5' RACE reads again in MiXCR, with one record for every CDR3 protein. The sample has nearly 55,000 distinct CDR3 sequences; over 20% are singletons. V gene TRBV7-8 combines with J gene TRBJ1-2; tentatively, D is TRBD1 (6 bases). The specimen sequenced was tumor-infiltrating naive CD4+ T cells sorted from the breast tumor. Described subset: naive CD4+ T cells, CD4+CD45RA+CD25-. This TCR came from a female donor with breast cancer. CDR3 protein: CASSGQFLANYGYTF. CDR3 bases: TGTGCCAGCAGCGGACAGTTTTTAGCTAACTATGGCTACACCTTC.